Shown below are 6 T cell receptor beta chains from a single sample sequenced in a study of shared clonotypes between healthy human individuals. Data came from immunoSEQ multiplex PCR; TCRdb stores just in-frame clones and leaves some out. The table records hundreds of thousands of clones, approximately 95% of them present only once. Naive-designated CD8 cells lacked CD45RO, were positively enriched for CCR7, and omitted terminally differentiated effector memory CD45RA+ cells. Sequencing was done on a sample of naive CD8+ T cells sorted from blood. The receptors were gathered from a woman in her twenties or thirties in good health.

The CDR3 here is CASSEAPGLAGNEQFF. The CDR3 DNA follows: TGTGCCAGCAGTGAAGCGCCGGGACTAGCGGGAAATGAGCAGTTCTTC. This chain links TRBV6-1 with TRBJ2-1; 13 bases agree with TRBD2. The germline V gene encodes CDR1 MNHNS and CDR2 SASEGT. V gave up 0 bases and J gave up 7 bases; unmatched junction bases: 3. The CDR3 runs to 16 residues.

This rearrangement joins TRBV18 to TRBJ2-7, with D maybe TRBD2 (5 bases). CDR1 is KGHSH and CDR2 is LQKENI in the germline V gene. The CDR3 totals 17 residues. Trimming cost V 3 bases and J 0 bases, with 18 bases left between them. This CDR3 is CASSPDTSSGFSYEQYF. In nucleotides, the CDR3 is TGTGCCAGCTCACCCGATACCTCCAGCGGATTCTCCTACGAGCAGTACTTC.

The V and J genes are TRBV1 and TRBJ2-5; no check of the table's D call, TRBD2, against the DNA was made. Gene TRBJ2-7 matches the end of the DNA better, so the J call may be wrong. TRBV1 counts as a pseudogene. The CDR3 has 14 amino acids. CDR3 sequence (DNA): TGCACCAGCAGCCGCAGGACTACCCCCTACGAGCAGTACTTC. Amino acid sequence: CTSSRRTTPYEQYF.

The genes are TRBV4-2 and TRBJ2-7; 9 bases match TRBD2. This CDR3 comprises 15 residues. V shed 0 bases and J 4 bases; nucleotides not matched to a gene: 4. Per the germline V gene, CDR1 is LGHNA and CDR2 is YNFKEQ. CDR3 protein: CASSQEVAGEYEQYF. The CDR3 DNA is TGTGCCAGCAGCCAAGAGGTAGCGGGAGAATACGAGCAGTACTTC.

A remark on this clone: Sequence at one end of the junction differs from germline and may be a read error. The rearrangement uses TRBV6-5 and TRBJ2-1; D is unclear. The germline V gene encodes CDR1 MNHEY and CDR2 SVGAGI. This CDR3 has 14 amino acids. CDR3 loop: CASRGKDSFNEQFF. Written as DNA, the CDR3 is TGTGCCAGCAGAGGAAAGGATTCCTTCAATGAGCAGTTCTTC.

This sequence joins TRBV7-9 and TRBJ2-7, with D possibly matching TRBD1 (5 bases). This CDR3 region has 15 residues. The germline gives CDR1 SEHNR, CDR2 FQNEAQ (reference sequence). Trimming stripped 5 bases from V and 3 bases from J, with 17 bases between. CDR3 in amino acids: CASSISLGRDYEQYF. CDR3 DNA sequence: TGTGCCAGCAGCATTAGCCTAGGCAGGGACTACGAGCAGTACTTC.